This entry describes one TCR beta chain. V dropped 0 bases and J dropped 4 bases, with 16 bases sitting between them. The CDR3 is 16 amino acids. CDR1 and CDR2 (germline): SGHKS, YYEKEE (reference sequence). This record belongs to a study of blood T cell repertoires in COVID-19. TCRdb keeps only in-frame clones here, not all; method: immunoSEQ multiplex PCR. Of 250,000 to 300,000 clones in the sample, 65% to 90% were seen once. The sample was PBMCs or T cells enriched from blood (not recorded which). The rearrangement links TRBV5-5 to TRBJ1-2, with a possible D match to TRBD1 (5 bases). This sequence was found in a young man who had recovered from COVID-19. The CDR3 protein is CASSLEYRSHPYGYTF. For the CDR3, the DNA is TGTGCCAGCAGCTTGGAGTACAGGTCTCACCCCTATGGCTACACCTTC.